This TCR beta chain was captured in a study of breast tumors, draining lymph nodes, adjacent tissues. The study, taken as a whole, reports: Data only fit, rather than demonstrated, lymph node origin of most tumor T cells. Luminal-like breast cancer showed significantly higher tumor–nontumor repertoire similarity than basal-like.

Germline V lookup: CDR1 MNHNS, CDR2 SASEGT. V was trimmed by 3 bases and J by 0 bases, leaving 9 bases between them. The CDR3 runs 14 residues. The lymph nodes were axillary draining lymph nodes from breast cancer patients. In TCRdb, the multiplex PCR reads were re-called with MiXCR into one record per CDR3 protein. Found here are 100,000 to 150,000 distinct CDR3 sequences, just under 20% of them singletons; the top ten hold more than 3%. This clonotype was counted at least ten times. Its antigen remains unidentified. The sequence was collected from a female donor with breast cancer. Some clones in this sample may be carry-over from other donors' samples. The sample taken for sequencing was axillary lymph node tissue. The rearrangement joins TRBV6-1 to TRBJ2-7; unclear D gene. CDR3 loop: CASSDVGNSYEQYF. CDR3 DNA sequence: TGTGCCAGCAGTGACGTGGGTAACTCCTACGAGCAGTACTTC.